What follows is one T cell receptor (beta chain) and its context. Germline V gene sequence: CDR1 DFQATT, CDR2 SNEGSKA (reference sequence). Trimming took off 5 bases at V and 8 bases at J, with 10 bases between the two ends. The CDR3 totals 11 residues. From the RT-PCR reads, TCRdb called clonotypes with MiXCR, one entry per CDR3 protein. The sample contains some 570,000 distinct CDR3 sequences, around 10% of which appear only once. The data are from a study of response to subunit inactivated influenza vaccine. This sample also appeared in a second study, on T cells expressing NK-cell markers. From that second work: Template switching by 5'RACE with UMIs generated the TCR beta cDNA. In sorted CD3+CD56+NKG2C+, CD3+CD56+NKG2C- and CD3+CD56-NKG2C+ T cells, TCR beta repertoires were obtained. Over 5 donors showed dominant NKG2C+ clonotypes comprising about 1.0-7.5% of their CD8+ T cells.

This specimen consisted of PBMCs from blood, obtained on the day of vaccination. The sequence was obtained from a man aged 50 or older who received an inactivated influenza vaccine. The rearrangement links TRBV20-1 to TRBJ2-1; D is undetermined. The CDR3 loop is CSAGSSYEQFF. DNA for the CDR3: TGCAGTGCTGGCTCTAGTTATGAGCAGTTCTTC.